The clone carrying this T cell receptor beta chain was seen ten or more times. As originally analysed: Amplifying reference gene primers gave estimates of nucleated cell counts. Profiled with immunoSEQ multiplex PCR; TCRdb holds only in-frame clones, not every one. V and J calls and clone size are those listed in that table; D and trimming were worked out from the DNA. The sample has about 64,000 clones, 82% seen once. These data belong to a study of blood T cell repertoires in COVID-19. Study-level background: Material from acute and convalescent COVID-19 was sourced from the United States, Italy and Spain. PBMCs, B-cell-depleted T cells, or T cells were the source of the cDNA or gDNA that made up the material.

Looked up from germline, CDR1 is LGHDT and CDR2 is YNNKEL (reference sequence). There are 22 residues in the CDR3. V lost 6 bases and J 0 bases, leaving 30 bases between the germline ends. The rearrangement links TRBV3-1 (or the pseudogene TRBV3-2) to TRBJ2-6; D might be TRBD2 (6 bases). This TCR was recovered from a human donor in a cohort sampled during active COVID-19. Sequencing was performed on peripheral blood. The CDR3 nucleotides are TGTGCCAGCAGGCCTAAACCGGGACTTTCGATCGTTTCCAGCTCTGGGGCCAACGTCCTGACTTTC. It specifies CASRPKPGLSIVSSSGANVLTF.